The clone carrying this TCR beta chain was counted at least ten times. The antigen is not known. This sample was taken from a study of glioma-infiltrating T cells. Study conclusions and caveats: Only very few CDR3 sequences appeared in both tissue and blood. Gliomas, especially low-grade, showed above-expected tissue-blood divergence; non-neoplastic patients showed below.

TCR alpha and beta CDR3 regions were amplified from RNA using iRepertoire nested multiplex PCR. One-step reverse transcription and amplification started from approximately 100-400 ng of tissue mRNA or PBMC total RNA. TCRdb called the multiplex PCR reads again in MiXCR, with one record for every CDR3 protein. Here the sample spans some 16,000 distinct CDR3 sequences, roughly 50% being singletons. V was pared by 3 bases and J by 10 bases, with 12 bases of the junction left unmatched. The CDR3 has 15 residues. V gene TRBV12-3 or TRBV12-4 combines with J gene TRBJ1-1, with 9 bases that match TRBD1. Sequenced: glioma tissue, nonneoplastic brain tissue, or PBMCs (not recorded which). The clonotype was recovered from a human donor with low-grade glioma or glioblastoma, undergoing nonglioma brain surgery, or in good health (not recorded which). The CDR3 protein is CASSFNRGRGKVAFF. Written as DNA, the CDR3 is TGTGCCAGCAGTTTCAACAGGGGGCGCGGGAAGGTAGCTTTCTTT.